Here is one T cell receptor (beta chain) with its context. As yet, its antigen is unknown. The sample comes from a study of cytomegalovirus exposure and HLA in healthy donors. Study findings and constraints: As was reported, the HLA-A and HLA-B alleles of most subjects were accurately predicted from TCR beta sequences. Common viral pathogens were later found to be apparently linked to several of the most significant clusters. Most of the TCR beta V segments (in an earlier analysis) were productive either about 87% or about 30% of the time.

Germline V gives CDR1 KGHSY, CDR2 FQNENV. Trimming removed 1 base at V and 1 base at J, with 10 bases between. The CDR3 runs to 15 residues. The PCR employed 60 Vbeta primers together with 13 Jbeta primers. Libraries were prepared by immunoSEQ multiplex PCR; TCRdb keeps only in-frame clonotypes and omits some of them. Its listing shows roughly 190,000 clones. The chain couples TRBV16 to TRBJ1-1, with a tentative D call TRBD1 (6 bases). Sequenced sample: PBMCs. The TCR comes from a woman under 30 in good health and CMV-seropositive. This CDR3 is CASSQWQGRNTEAFF. CDR3 sequence (DNA): TGTGCCAGCAGCCAATGGCAGGGGCGGAACACTGAAGCTTTCTTT.